Sequencing of this T cell receptor (beta chain) was carried out in a study of blood T cell repertoires in COVID-19. About the study: The United States, Italy and Spain were the sources of the acute and convalescent COVID-19 samples.

The assay was immunoSEQ multiplex PCR, and TCRdb's table has in-frame clones only and misses some. This sample has about 170,000 clones, with roughly four fifths found just once. V lost 5 bases, J lost 8 bases, and 9 bases stayed unmatched. The V gene's germline CDR1 is SGHTA and CDR2 FQGNSA. This CDR3 is 15 amino acids long. The receptor was derived from a man in his sixties or seventies with active or convalescent COVID-19. Sequencing was performed on peripheral blood. The chain carries TRBV7-2 and TRBJ1-4; 9 bases match TRBD1. As DNA, the CDR3 is TGTGCCAGCAGCCCCAGGACAGGGGTGAGGGAAAAACTGTTTTTT. Translation: CASSPRTGVREKLFF.